This T cell receptor (beta chain) was profiled in a study of shared clonotypes between healthy human individuals. Study-level findings and limits: For naive CD4 cells, roughly 5% of clonotypes were shared across a few donors. Larger estimated richness was generally seen in naive subsets than in memory subsets. Unshared clonotypes carried lower generation probabilities than those common to all four donors.

Only CD45RO-negative cells positively selected for CCR7 counted as naive CD8 cells, so terminally differentiated effector memory CD45RA+ cells were excluded. The data were produced by immunoSEQ multiplex PCR, yet TCRdb's version contains in-frame clones alone and is incomplete. The profile shows roughly 850,000 clones, 90% to 98% of them singletons. V was pared by 3 bases and J by 0 bases, with 9 bases between. Germline values: CDR1 SGHTA, CDR2 FQGTGA. The CDR3 sequence is 15 residues long. Regarding this clone: Its antigen is as yet unknown.

The clonotype originates from a man between 25 and 39 years old in good health. Source material: naive CD8+ T cells sorted from blood. This chain uses TRBV7-3 with TRBJ2-1; D is perhaps TRBD1 (6 bases). The CDR3: CASSLYRVSYNEQFF. CDR3 in DNA: TGTGCCAGCAGCTTGTACAGGGTCTCCTACAATGAGCAGTTCTTC.